A single T cell receptor beta chain is shown here with its context. The sample comes from a study of cytomegalovirus exposure and HLA in healthy donors. A multiplex PCR was run with 60 Vbeta primers and 13 Jbeta primers. In the original processing: Some 11 million shared chains were among the approximately 76 million unique TCR beta chains that a later analysis counted. The protocol was immunoSEQ multiplex PCR, while the TCRdb copy is restricted to in-frame clones and leaves out a portion. D and trimming were read from the DNA, whereas the V and J calls and clone size are those reported in that table. The data show 95,000 to 110,000 clones, around 80% seen once. Material: PBMCs. The receptor's source is a woman in her 40s in good health and CMV-seronegative.

The CDR3 DNA reads TGTGCCAGCAGCCAAGCCCGTTTAAACTCCTACGAGCAGTACTTC. Its protein product is CASSQARLNSYEQYF. The chain employs TRBV14 and TRBJ2-7, with D uncertain. V gave up 1 base and J gave up 0 bases, with 10 bases separating them. CDR1 is SGHDN, CDR2 FVKESK, per germline. This CDR3 has 15 amino acids.